The 7 T cell receptor beta chains presented below share a single source sample, sequenced in a study of shared clonotypes between healthy human individuals. Only in-frame clones appear in the TCRdb table, and some are missing; sequencing was by immunoSEQ multiplex PCR. The table has 600,000 to 750,000 clones, roughly two thirds seen once. What was sequenced was memory CD4+ T cells sorted from blood. Subset meaning: CD45RA-negative fraction. The receptors stem from a woman under 40 in good health.

As to this clone: One end of the junction is discordant with germline, which a read error may explain. The chain has TRBV7-3 and TRBJ2-3; 7 bases agree with TRBD2. Germline CDR1 and CDR2: SGHTA and FQGTGA. This CDR3 spans 17 amino acids. The CDR3 region has the DNA TGCGCCAGCAGCCAAGATCCAGCAGCGGGACGAAGAAATACGCAGTATTTT. Translating it yields CASSQDPAAGRRNTQYF.

The chain combines TRBV18 with TRBJ2-6; a possible D gene is TRBD2 (5 bases). Deletions cut 2 bases from V and 4 bases from J, with 12 bases between. From germline, CDR1 is KGHSH and CDR2 LQKENI. CDR3 length: 16 amino acids. CDR3 nucleotides: TGTGCCAGCTCACCATCATCGGGGTCAGGGGCCAACGTCCTGACTTTC. Its protein is CASSPSSGSGANVLTF.

The chain combines TRBV6-1 with TRBJ1-3; perhaps TRBD1 as D (5 bases). Germline values: CDR1 MNHNS, CDR2 SASEGT. The germline V and J ends were trimmed by 3 bases and 1 base, with 10 bases remaining between them. The CDR3 is made up of 15 amino acids. CDR3 DNA: TGTGCCAGCAGTGAGAGGGACCGATCTGGAAACACCATATATTTT. It codes for CASSERDRSGNTIYF.

The chain is built from TRBV6-6 and TRBJ1-2; a weak D match, TRBD1 (5 bases). From germline, CDR1 is MNHNY and CDR2 SVGAGI (reference sequence). This CDR3 has 13 amino acids. The V end lost 0 bases, the J end lost 5 bases, and 7 bases lay between the germline ends. DNA of the CDR3: TGTGCCAGCAGTTACTCAGGGGCGTATGGCTACACCTTC. This gives the protein CASSYSGAYGYTF.

Worth noting for this clone: The same CDR3 can be traced to other DNA sequences in this sample. The chain has TRBV19 and TRBJ2-7; D possibly corresponds to TRBD1 (6 bases). V was clipped by 5 bases and J by 1 base, with 9 bases between them. The CDR3 sequence is 13 residues long. Looked up from germline, CDR1 is LNHDA and CDR2 is SQIVND (reference sequence). The CDR3 loop reads CASSWGQSYEQYF. DNA for the CDR3: TGTGCCAGTAGTTGGGGGCAGTCCTACGAGCAGTACTTC. Full variable domain (outside the CDR3, taken from reference TRBV19 and TRBJ2-7): DGGITQSPKYLFRKEGQNVTLSCEQNLNHDAMYWYRQDPGQGLRLIYYSQIVNDFQKGDIAEGYSVSREKKESFPLTVTSAQKNPTAFYLCASSWGQSYEQYFGPGTRLTVT.

This clone was seen a single time. This sequence joins TRBV7-9 and TRBJ2-1; D is ambiguous. The V gene lost 1 base and the J gene lost 7 bases, with 14 bases spanning the gap. CDR1 and CDR2 (germline): SEHNR, FQNEAQ (reference sequence). The CDR3 totals 15 residues. In DNA form, the CDR3 reads TGTGCCAGCAGCTTAGAAAGTCATGGGCGGAATGAGCAGTTCTTC. Protein product: CASSLESHGRNEQFF.

The chain has TRBV28 and TRBJ1-4, with 9 bases aligning to TRBD1. Trimming removed 8 bases from V and 5 bases from J; junction bases left unmatched: 12. The CDR3 runs 16 residues. Germline CDR1 is MDHEN and CDR2 is SYDVKM. The DNA of the CDR3 is TGTGCCAGCCGCTCTTACCGGGACAGGGACAATGAAAAACTGTTTTTT. Amino acids: CASRSYRDRDNEKLFF.